This entry features one TCR beta chain sequence. Its antigen is not known. Between the trimmed V and J ends, which lost 4 bases and 5 bases, there was a span of 15 bases. This CDR3 spans 14 amino acids. CDR1 is SGHDT and CDR2 is YYEEEE in the germline V gene. TCR beta CDR3 amplification used RNA transcripts. The first round was an RT-PCR with HTBI primers, and the second round was a multiplex PCR. TCRdb analysed the multiplex PCR reads with MiXCR anew, one entry per CDR3 protein. The sample lists tens of thousands of distinct CDR3 sequences; around 50% were seen once. The data stem from a study of Graves' ophthalmopathy and Graves' hyperthyroidism. Study results and caveats: Blood contained most expanded thyroid clonotypes exceeding 0.001 frequency. Researchers report that a 13-signature model separated ophthalmopathy from stable hyperthyroidism, posting around 86% sensitivity and around 80% specificity.

Active ophthalmopathy (CAS at least 3, NOSPECS at least 4), lasting under 3 months. V is TRBV5-6 and J is TRBJ1-2; weak D call: TRBD1 (6 bases). Sequencing was done on a sample of peripheral blood. This TCR was sampled from an adult woman with Graves' ophthalmopathy. The CDR3 spells CASSPPGEQYGYTF. CDR3 DNA sequence: TGTGCCAGCAGCCCCCCAGGGGAACAGTATGGCTACACCTTC. Filled out from reference TRBV5-6 and TRBJ1-2, the complete variable domain reads DAGVTQSPTHLIKTRGQQVTLRCSPKSGHDTVSWYQQALGQGPQFIFQYYEEEERQRGNFPDRFSGHQFPNYSSELNVNALLLGDSALYLCASSPPGEQYGYTFGSGTRLTVV.